This T cell receptor beta chain was documented in a study of kidney transplant recipient with SARS-CoV-2 infection. The table lists this clonotype with many counts. TCRdb called the reads again in MiXCR, with one record for every CDR3 protein. Here the sample spans about 240,000 distinct CDR3 sequences, 25% to 35% being singletons. V was shortened by 1 base and J by 4 bases, with 10 bases between the two germline ends. CDR3 length: 14 amino acids. The V gene's germline CDR1 is SQVTM and CDR2 ANQGSEA. Sample: a blood sample, taken at baseline and on approximately day 120 from a kidney transplant recipient. The sequence was obtained from a male patient in his thirties who had COVID-19 and was a kidney transplant recipient. Among the T cells, some may be from the graft donor. The V and J genes are TRBV29-1 and TRBJ2-2; the D gene is possibly TRBD1 (6 bases). CDR3 DNA: TGCAGCGTTGAAGGGGGGCGAGGCACCGGGGAGCTGTTTTTT. It yields the protein CSVEGGRGTGELFF.